This T cell receptor beta chain comes out of a study of blood T cell repertoires in COVID-19. Measured with immunoSEQ multiplex PCR; TCRdb has only the in-frame clones, and not every one. Here the sample spans around 220,000 clones, 85% to 90% being singletons. Looked up from germline, CDR1 is SGDLS and CDR2 is YYNGEE. The CDR3 runs 15 residues. Between the trimmed V and J ends, which lost 2 bases and 4 bases, there was a span of 13 bases. The chain employs TRBV9 and TRBJ1-3, with D perhaps TRBD1 (5 bases). The sequence was obtained from a woman aged 45-65 years with COVID-19, enrolled during active disease. The sequenced material came from peripheral blood. CDR3 residues: CASSVGPTRGNTIYF. Here the CDR3 DNA reads TGTGCCAGCAGCGTGGGACCGACTAGAGGAAACACCATATATTTT.